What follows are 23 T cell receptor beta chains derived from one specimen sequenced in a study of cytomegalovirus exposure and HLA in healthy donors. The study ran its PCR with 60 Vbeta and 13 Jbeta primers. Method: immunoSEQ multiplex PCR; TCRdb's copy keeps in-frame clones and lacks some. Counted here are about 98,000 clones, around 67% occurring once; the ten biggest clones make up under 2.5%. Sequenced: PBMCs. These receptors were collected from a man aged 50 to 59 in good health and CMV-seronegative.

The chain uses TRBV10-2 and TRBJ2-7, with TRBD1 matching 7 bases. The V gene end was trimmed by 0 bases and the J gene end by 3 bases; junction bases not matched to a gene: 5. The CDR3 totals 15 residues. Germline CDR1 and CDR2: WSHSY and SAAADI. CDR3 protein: CASSESVGQIYEQYF. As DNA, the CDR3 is TGCGCCAGCAGTGAGTCCGTGGGACAGATCTACGAGCAGTACTTC.

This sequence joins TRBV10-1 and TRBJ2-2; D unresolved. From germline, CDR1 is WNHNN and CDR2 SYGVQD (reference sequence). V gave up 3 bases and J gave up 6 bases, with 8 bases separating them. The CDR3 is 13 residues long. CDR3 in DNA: TGCGCCAGCAGTGACTCCGGAGCCGGGGAGCTGTTTTTT. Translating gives CASSDSGAGELFF.

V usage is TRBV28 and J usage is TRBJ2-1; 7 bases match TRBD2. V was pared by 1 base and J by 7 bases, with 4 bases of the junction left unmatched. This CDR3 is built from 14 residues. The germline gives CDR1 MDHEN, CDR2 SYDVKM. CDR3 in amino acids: CASSLSREWNEQFF. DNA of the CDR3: TGTGCCAGCAGTTTATCGCGGGAGTGGAATGAGCAGTTCTTC.

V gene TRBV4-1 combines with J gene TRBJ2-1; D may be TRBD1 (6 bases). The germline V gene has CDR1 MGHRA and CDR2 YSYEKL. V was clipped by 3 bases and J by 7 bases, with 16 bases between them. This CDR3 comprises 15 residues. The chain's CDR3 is CASSQEQGRLNEQFF. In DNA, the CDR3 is TGCGCCAGCAGCCAGGAGCAGGGGCGTTTAAATGAGCAGTTCTTC.

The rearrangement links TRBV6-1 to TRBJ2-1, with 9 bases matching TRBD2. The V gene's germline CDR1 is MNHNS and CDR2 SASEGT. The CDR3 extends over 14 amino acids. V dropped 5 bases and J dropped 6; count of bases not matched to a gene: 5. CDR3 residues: CASSPGTSPNEQFF. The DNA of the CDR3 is TGTGCCAGCAGTCCCGGGACTAGCCCCAATGAGCAGTTCTTC.

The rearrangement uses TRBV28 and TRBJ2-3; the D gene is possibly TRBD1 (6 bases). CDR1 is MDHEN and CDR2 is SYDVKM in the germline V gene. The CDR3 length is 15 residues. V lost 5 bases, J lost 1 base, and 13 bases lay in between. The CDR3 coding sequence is TGTGCCAGCAGTGCGCGGCGGACAGGCACAGATACGCAGTATTTT. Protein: CASSARRTGTDTQYF.

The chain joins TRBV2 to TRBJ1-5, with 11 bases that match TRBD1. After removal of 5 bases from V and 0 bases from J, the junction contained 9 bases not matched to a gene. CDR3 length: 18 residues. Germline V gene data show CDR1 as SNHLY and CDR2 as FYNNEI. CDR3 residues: CASSTPGQGVSSNQPQHF. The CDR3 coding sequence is TGTGCCAGCAGTACGCCGGGACAGGGGGTCTCTAGCAATCAGCCCCAGCATTTT.

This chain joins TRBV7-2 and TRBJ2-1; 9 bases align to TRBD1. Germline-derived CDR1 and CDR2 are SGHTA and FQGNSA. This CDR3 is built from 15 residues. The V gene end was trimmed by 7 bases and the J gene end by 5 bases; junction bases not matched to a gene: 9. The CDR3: CASTKTGTGHNEQFF. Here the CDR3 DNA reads TGTGCCAGCACCAAAACCGGGACAGGGCACAATGAGCAGTTCTTC. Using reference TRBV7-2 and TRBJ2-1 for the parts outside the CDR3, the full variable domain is GAGVSQSPSNKVTEKGKDVELRCDPISGHTALYWYRQSLGQGLEFLIYFQGNSAPDKSGLPSDRFSAERTGGSVSTLTIQRTQQEDSAVYLCASTKTGTGHNEQFFGPGTRLTVL.

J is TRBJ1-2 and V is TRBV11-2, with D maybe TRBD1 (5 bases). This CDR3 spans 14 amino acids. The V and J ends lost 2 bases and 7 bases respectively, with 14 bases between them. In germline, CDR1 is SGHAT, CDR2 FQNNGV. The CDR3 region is CASSLHTGLGGYTF. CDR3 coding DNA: TGTGCCAGCAGCTTACATACAGGCTTGGGTGGCTACACCTTC.

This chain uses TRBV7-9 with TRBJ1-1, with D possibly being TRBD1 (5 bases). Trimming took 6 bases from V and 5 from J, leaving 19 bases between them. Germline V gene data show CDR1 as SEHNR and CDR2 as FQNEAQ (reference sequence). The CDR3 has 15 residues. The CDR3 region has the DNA TGTGCCAGCAGGTCCCTGGCGCAGGGAGGAACTGAAGCTTTCTTT. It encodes CASRSLAQGGTEAFF.

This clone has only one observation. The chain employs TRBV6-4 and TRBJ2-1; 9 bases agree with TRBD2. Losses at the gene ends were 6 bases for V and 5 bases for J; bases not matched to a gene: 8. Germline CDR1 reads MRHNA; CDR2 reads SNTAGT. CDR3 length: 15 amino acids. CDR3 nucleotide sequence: TGTGCCAGCAGGACCGAGGGACTAGCCCACAATGAGCAGTTCTTC. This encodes CASRTEGLAHNEQFF.

Written as DNA, the CDR3 is TGTGCCAGCAGTAGGACAGGGACTAATTCACCCCTCCACTTT. Protein sequence: CASSRTGTNSPLHF. The V call is TRBV25-1, the J call TRBJ1-6, with 8 bases fitting TRBD1. With 5 bases clipped from V and 6 bases from J, the junction kept 3 bases outside the gene matches. Germline CDR1 and CDR2: MGHDK and SYGVNS. The CDR3 loop spans 14 amino acids.

Here the CDR3 reads CASSDSGPYQETQYF. The CDR3, as DNA: TGTGCCAGCAGTGATAGCGGTCCTTACCAAGAGACCCAGTACTTC. The rearrangement links TRBV25-1 to TRBJ2-5, with D possibly TRBD2 on 6 matching bases. The V end lost 3 bases, the J end lost 0 bases, and 11 bases lay between the germline ends. Germline lookup yields CDR1 MGHDK and CDR2 SYGVNS. The CDR3 is made up of 15 amino acids.

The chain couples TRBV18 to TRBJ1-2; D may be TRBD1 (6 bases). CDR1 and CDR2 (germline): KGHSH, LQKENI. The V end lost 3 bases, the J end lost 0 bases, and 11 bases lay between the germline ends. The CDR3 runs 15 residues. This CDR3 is CASSPQGTTNYGYTF. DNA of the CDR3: TGTGCCAGCTCACCCCAGGGGACAACTAACTATGGCTACACCTTC.

DNA for the CDR3: TGTGCCAGCAGCTTGGGACAGGGGGTTGTCTATGGCTACACCTTC. Residues: CASSLGQGVVYGYTF. V usage is TRBV5-4 and J usage is TRBJ1-2; 9 bases map to TRBD1. CDR1 and CDR2 from the germline V gene are SGHNT and YYREEE (reference sequence). The CDR3 extends over 15 amino acids. Trimming at V came to 0 bases and at J to 4 bases, leaving 4 bases not matched to a gene.

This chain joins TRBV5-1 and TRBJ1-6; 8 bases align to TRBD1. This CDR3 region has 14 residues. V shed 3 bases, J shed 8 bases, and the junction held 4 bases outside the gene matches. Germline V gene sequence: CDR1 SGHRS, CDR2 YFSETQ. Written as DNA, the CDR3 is TGCGCCAGCAGCTACGACAGGGGCTATTCACCCCTCCACTTT. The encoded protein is CASSYDRGYSPLHF.

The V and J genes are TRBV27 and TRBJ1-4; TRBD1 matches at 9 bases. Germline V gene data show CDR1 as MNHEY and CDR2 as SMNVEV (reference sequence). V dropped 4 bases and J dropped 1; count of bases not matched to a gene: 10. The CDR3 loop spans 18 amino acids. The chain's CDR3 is CASSSLGQGGGTNEKLFF. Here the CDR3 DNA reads TGTGCCAGCAGTTCCCTGGGACAGGGTGGTGGAACTAATGAAAAACTGTTTTTT.

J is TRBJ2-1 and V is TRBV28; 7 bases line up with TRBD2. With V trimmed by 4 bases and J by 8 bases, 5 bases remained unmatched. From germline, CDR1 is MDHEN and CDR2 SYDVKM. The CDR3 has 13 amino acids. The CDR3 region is CASSSWTSHEQFF. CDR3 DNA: TGTGCCAGCAGTTCCTGGACTAGTCATGAGCAGTTCTTC.

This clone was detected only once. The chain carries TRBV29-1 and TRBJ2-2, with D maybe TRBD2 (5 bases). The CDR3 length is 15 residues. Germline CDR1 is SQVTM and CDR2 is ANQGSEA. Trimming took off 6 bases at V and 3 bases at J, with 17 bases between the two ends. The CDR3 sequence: CSVPAEGSYTGELFF. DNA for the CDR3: TGCAGCGTACCAGCAGAGGGTTCATACACCGGGGAGCTGTTTTTT.

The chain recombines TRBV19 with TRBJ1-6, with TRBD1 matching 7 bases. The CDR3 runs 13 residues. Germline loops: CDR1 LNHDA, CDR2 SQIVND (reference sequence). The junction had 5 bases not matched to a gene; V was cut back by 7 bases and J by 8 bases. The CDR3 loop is CASKDRLDSPLHF. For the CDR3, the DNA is TGTGCCAGTAAGGACAGGCTTGATTCACCCCTCCACTTT.

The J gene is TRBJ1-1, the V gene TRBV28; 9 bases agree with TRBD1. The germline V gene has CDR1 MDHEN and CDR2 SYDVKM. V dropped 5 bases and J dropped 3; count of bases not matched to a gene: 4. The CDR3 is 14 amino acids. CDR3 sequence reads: CASSPTGGYTEAFF. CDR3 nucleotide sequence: TGTGCCAGCAGTCCCACAGGGGGCTACACTGAAGCTTTCTTT.

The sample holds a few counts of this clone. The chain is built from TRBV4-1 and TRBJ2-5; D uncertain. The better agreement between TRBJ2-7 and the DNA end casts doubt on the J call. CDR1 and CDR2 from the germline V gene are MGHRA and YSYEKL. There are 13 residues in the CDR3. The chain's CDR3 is CASSQVVPYEQYF. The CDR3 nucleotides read TGCGCCAGCAGCCAAGTGGTCCCCTACGAGCAGTACTTC.

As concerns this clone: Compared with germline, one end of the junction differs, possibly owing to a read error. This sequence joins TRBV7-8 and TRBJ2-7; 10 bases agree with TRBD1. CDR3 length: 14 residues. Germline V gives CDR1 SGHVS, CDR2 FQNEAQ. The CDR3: CASSLAPGQGLENF. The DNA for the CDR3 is TGTGCCAGCAGCTTAGCTCCGGGACAGGGGCTGGAGAACTTC.